A selection of T cell receptor beta chains follows, all from one sample in a study of blood T cell repertoires in COVID-19. Clones were sequenced by immunoSEQ multiplex PCR, and TCRdb holds only the in-frame ones, with some missing. The data hold 280,000 or so clones, with almost 90% observed a single time. The sequenced sample consisted of PBMCs or T cells enriched from blood (not recorded which). The receptor set was obtained from a woman aged 18-29 years with acute COVID-19. The CDR3 runs from the conserved cysteine through the conserved F or W. The order of the fields is clone size, D gene, V gene, J gene, CDR3 protein, CDR3 DNA. The D gene is left open where the match is weak. Expanded clones get a size class; other rows say once, few or many, or leave the size out.

clone_size: .
d_call: TRBD1
v_call: TRBV15
j_call: TRBJ2-5
cdr3_aa: CATSSIGTEPWGETQYF
cdr3_nt: TGTGCCACCAGCAGTATCGGGACAGAACCTTGGGGGGAGACCCAGTACTTC

clone_size: .
d_call: TRBD2
v_call: TRBV7-3
j_call: TRBJ2-1
cdr3_aa: CASSRLAGAYEQFF
cdr3_nt: TGTGCCAGCAGCCGACTAGCGGGAGCCTATGAGCAGTTCTTC

clone_size: .
d_call: TRBD1
v_call: TRBV7-2
j_call: TRBJ2-7
cdr3_aa: CASSTQGTGRPYEQYF
cdr3_nt: TGTGCCAGCAGCACTCAAGGGACAGGGAGACCCTACGAGCAGTACTTC

clone_size: .
d_call: .
v_call: TRBV21-1
j_call: TRBJ2-7
cdr3_aa: CASSKPLTGSHEQYF
cdr3_nt: TGTGCCAGCAGCAAACCACTCACAGGGAGCCACGAGCAGTACTTC

clone_size: .
d_call: .
v_call: TRBV10-3
j_call: TRBJ1-2
cdr3_aa: CAISDRDRYSYGYTF
cdr3_nt: TGTGCCATCAGTGATAGAGACAGGTATAGCTATGGCTACACCTTC

clone_size: .
d_call: TRBD1
v_call: TRBV28
j_call: TRBJ2-4
cdr3_aa: CASSNRDRIAKNIQYF
cdr3_nt: TGTGCCAGCAGTAACCGGGACAGAATAGCCAAAAACATTCAGTACTTC

clone_size: once
d_call: .
v_call: TRBV13
j_call: TRBJ2-1
cdr3_aa: CASSNQWAPSSYNEQFF
cdr3_nt: TGTGCCAGCAGCAATCAGTGGGCCCCGAGCTCCTACAATGAGCAGTTCTTC

clone_size: .
d_call: .
v_call: TRBV28
j_call: TRBJ1-1
cdr3_aa: CATFQGENTEAFF
cdr3_nt: TGTGCCACCTTCCAAGGAGAGAACACTGAAGCTTTCTTT

clone_size: few
d_call: TRBD1
v_call: TRBV19
j_call: TRBJ2-7
cdr3_aa: CASSIGDSSYEQYF
cdr3_nt: TGTGCCAGTAGTATAGGGGACAGCTCCTACGAGCAGTACTTC

clone_size: .
d_call: TRBD2
v_call: TRBV19
j_call: TRBJ2-7
cdr3_aa: CASSNGRSTYEQYF
cdr3_nt: TGTGCCAGTAGTAACGGGAGGTCCACCTACGAGCAGTACTTC

clone_size: .
d_call: TRBD2
v_call: TRBV7-9
j_call: TRBJ2-3
cdr3_aa: CASSPPGSGNTDTQYF
cdr3_nt: TGTGCCAGCAGCCCCCCTGGAAGCGGGAACACAGATACGCAGTATTTT

clone_size: few
d_call: TRBD2
v_call: TRBV20-1
j_call: TRBJ2-1
cdr3_aa: CSASGGSGSYNEQFF
cdr3_nt: TGCAGTGCTAGTGGCGGGAGCGGCTCCTACAATGAGCAGTTCTTC

clone_size: .
d_call: TRBD1
v_call: TRBV15
j_call: TRBJ1-5
cdr3_aa: CATSNPDRANQPQHF
cdr3_nt: TGTGCCACCAGCAACCCAGACAGGGCCAATCAGCCCCAGCATTTT

clone_size: .
d_call: TRBD1
v_call: TRBV28
j_call: TRBJ1-1
cdr3_aa: CASSLRTGRAFF
cdr3_nt: TGTGCCAGCAGTTTACGGACAGGGCGAGCTTTCTTT

clone_size: .
d_call: .
v_call: TRBV5-1
j_call: TRBJ2-1
cdr3_aa: CASRTRGYNEQFF
cdr3_nt: TGCGCCAGCAGGACCCGGGGGTACAATGAGCAGTTCTTC

clone_size: .
d_call: TRBD1
v_call: TRBV4-1
j_call: TRBJ2-7
cdr3_aa: CASSQADRVEYEQYF
cdr3_nt: TGCGCCAGCAGCCAAGCGGACAGGGTCGAATACGAGCAGTACTTC

clone_size: .
d_call: TRBD2
v_call: TRBV29-1
j_call: TRBJ2-1
cdr3_aa: CSVQYFKGLAGGPRNEQFF
cdr3_nt: TGCAGCGTTCAGTACTTTAAGGGACTAGCGGGAGGGCCGAGGAATGAGCAGTTCTTC

clone_size: .
d_call: TRBD2
v_call: TRBV19
j_call: TRBJ2-3
cdr3_aa: CASSIGTSGRVRDTQYF
cdr3_nt: TGTGCCAGTAGTATCGGGACTAGCGGGAGGGTCCGTGATACGCAGTATTTT

clone_size: .
d_call: .
v_call: TRBV11-2
j_call: TRBJ2-1
cdr3_aa: CASSLGPRHEQFF
cdr3_nt: TGTGCCAGCAGCTTAGGGCCGCGGCATGAGCAGTTCTTC

clone_size: .
d_call: .
v_call: TRBV6-2/TRBV6-3
j_call: TRBJ1-4
cdr3_aa: CASSGTPGEKLFF
cdr3_nt: TGTGCCAGCAGCGGGACTCCAGGGGAAAAACTGTTTTTT

clone_size: .
d_call: TRBD1
v_call: TRBV30
j_call: TRBJ1-4
cdr3_aa: CAWSLDRGAEKLFF
cdr3_nt: TGTGCCTGGAGTTTAGACAGGGGGGCGGAAAAACTGTTTTTT

clone_size: once
d_call: .
v_call: TRBV30
j_call: TRBJ1-4
cdr3_aa: CAWSVGGGDEKLFF
cdr3_nt: TGTGCCTGGAGTGTAGGGGGAGGGGATGAAAAACTGTTTTTT

clone_size: .
d_call: .
v_call: TRBV4-3
j_call: TRBJ2-1
cdr3_aa: CASSQGTATYNEQFF
cdr3_nt: TGCGCCAGCAGCCAAGGAACTGCTACGTACAATGAGCAGTTCTTC

clone_size: .
d_call: .
v_call: TRBV24-1
j_call: TRBJ2-7
cdr3_aa: CATSDLISRALSF
cdr3_nt: TGTGCCACCAGTGATTTAATTTCCAGGGCCCTTTCGTTC

clone_size: .
d_call: TRBD1
v_call: TRBV11-3
j_call: TRBJ2-5
cdr3_aa: CASSARDRGETQYF
cdr3_nt: TGTGCCAGCAGCGCCCGGGACAGGGGAGAGACCCAGTACTTC

clone_size: .
d_call: TRBD1
v_call: TRBV28
j_call: TRBJ2-4
cdr3_aa: CASSFWSSGQGVNIQYF
cdr3_nt: TGTGCCAGCAGTTTCTGGAGTTCGGGACAGGGAGTGAACATTCAGTACTTC

clone_size: .
d_call: .
v_call: TRBV18
j_call: TRBJ1-1
cdr3_aa: CASSPYAEGKTEAFF
cdr3_nt: TGTGCCAGCTCACCATACGCTGAGGGTAAAACTGAAGCTTTCTTT